Following are 22 T cell receptor beta chains from one sample sequenced in a study of blood T cell repertoires in COVID-19. The repertoire was sequenced with immunoSEQ multiplex PCR; TCRdb's copy has only in-frame clones and lacks some. The sample holds 40,000 to 50,000 clones; around nine tenths are singletons and the top ten take about 5.3%. Sequencing input: peripheral blood. These receptor sequences come from a human donor in a cohort sampled during active COVID-19.

The chain recombines TRBV27 with TRBJ1-6, with TRBD1 matching over 10 bases. This CDR3 contains 15 residues. Germline V gene lookup returns CDR1 MNHEY and CDR2 SMNVEV (reference sequence). The V gene end was trimmed by 8 bases and the J gene end by 5 bases; junction bases not matched to a gene: 6. CDR3 sequence reads: CASWGTGENNSPLHF. The CDR3 DNA follows: TGTGCCAGCTGGGGGACAGGGGAAAATAATTCACCCCTCCACTTT.

This chain uses TRBV5-1 with TRBJ2-2, with a tentative D call TRBD2 (6 bases). The CDR3 is 16 amino acids. V was cut by 5 bases and J by 0 bases, with 14 bases left in between. CDR1 and CDR2 (germline): SGHRS, YFSETQ. The CDR3 protein is CASRITSPANTGELFF. As DNA, the CDR3 is TGCGCCAGCAGGATAACTAGCCCCGCGAACACCGGGGAGCTGTTTTTT.

The genes are TRBV9 and TRBJ2-3; TRBD2 is a possible D gene (6 bases). The germline V gene has CDR1 SGDLS and CDR2 YYNGEE. Trimming took off 0 bases at V and 7 bases at J, with 15 bases between the two ends. The CDR3 loop spans 15 amino acids. DNA for the CDR3: TGTGCCAGCAGCGTAGAGAGTAGCGGAAGGTATACGCAGTATTTT. Translating gives CASSVESSGRYTQYF.

The gene calls are TRBV5-1 and TRBJ1-2; D is perhaps TRBD1 (6 bases). Germline CDR1 is SGHRS and CDR2 is YFSETQ. V was cut by 0 bases and J by 3 bases, with 9 bases left in between. This CDR3 is built from 14 residues. The CDR3 region has the DNA TGCGCCAGCAGCTTGGGTGGGGGCTACTATGGCTACACCTTC. Encoded protein: CASSLGGGYYGYTF.

The chain links TRBV11-3 to TRBJ2-3, with TRBD1 matching over 9 bases. The junction had 2 bases not matched to a gene; V was cut back by 3 bases and J by 4 bases. This CDR3 spans 14 amino acids. Germline assignment: CDR1 SGHNT and CDR2 YENEEA. CDR3 sequence (DNA): TGTGCCAGCAGCTTGGGACAGGGCGCAGATACGCAGTATTTT. Translation gives CASSLGQGADTQYF.

V and J are TRBV7-9 and TRBJ2-3, with 8 bases that match TRBD2. This CDR3 has 15 residues. Germline V CDR1 and CDR2: SEHNR, FQNEAQ (reference sequence). V was pared by 6 bases and J by 5 bases, with 10 bases of the junction left unmatched. CDR3 DNA sequence: TGTGCCAGCAGTCTCAGGCGGGGGGACGGAGATACGCAGTATTTT. Its translation: CASSLRRGDGDTQYF.

In nucleotides, the CDR3 is TGTGCCAGCAGTAAGACTAGCGGACTCTCCTACAATGAGCAGTTCTTC. Translated: CASSKTSGLSYNEQFF. The V call is TRBV2, the J call TRBJ2-1, with 9 positions matching TRBD2. Germline CDR1 reads SNHLY; CDR2 reads FYNNEI. This CDR3 has 16 amino acids. V was pared by 5 bases and J by 0 bases, with 5 bases of the junction left unmatched. Full variable domain (rest looked up from reference TRBV2 and TRBJ2-1): EPEVTQTPSHQVTQMGQEVILRCVPISNHLYFYWYRQILGQKVEFLVSFYNNEISEKSEIFDDQFSVERPDGSNFTLKIRSTKLEDSAMYFCASSKTSGLSYNEQFFGPGTRLTVL.

This chain joins TRBV19 and TRBJ2-7; possible D gene TRBD1, 5 bases. The CDR3 is 14 residues long. The germline V gene has CDR1 LNHDA and CDR2 SQIVND (reference sequence). Trimming removed 6 bases at V and 1 base at J, with 13 bases between. The chain's CDR3 is CASSARQLSYEQYF. The CDR3 nucleotides are TGTGCCAGTAGCGCCAGACAGCTATCCTACGAGCAGTACTTC.

The chain is built from TRBV4-1 and TRBJ2-1; 8 bases align to TRBD1. Germline CDR1 and CDR2: MGHRA and YSYEKL. The ends lost 1 base at V and 9 bases at J; junction bases unmatched: 8. This CDR3 contains 15 residues. CDR3 residues: CASSQGRQGYTEQFF. CDR3 in DNA: TGCGCCAGCAGCCAAGGTCGACAGGGGTATACTGAGCAGTTCTTC.

The V and J genes are TRBV7-3 and TRBJ2-5; 11 bases fit TRBD2. V gave up 5 bases and J gave up 2 bases; unmatched junction bases: 10. CDR1 and CDR2 from the germline V gene are SGHTA and FQGTGA. The CDR3 totals 17 residues. CDR3 amino acids: CASSPAGLAAPQETQYF. CDR3 nucleotide sequence: TGTGCCAGCAGCCCTGCGGGACTAGCGGCCCCTCAAGAGACCCAGTACTTC.

The gene calls are TRBV28 and TRBJ2-2, with a weak D call TRBD1 (5 bases). The CDR3 contains 15 residues. Trimming stripped 6 bases from V and 4 bases from J, with 15 bases between. CDR1 MDHEN and CDR2 SYDVKM come from the germline V gene. The CDR3 loop is CASSPRKGRTGELFF. The CDR3 nucleotides read TGTGCCAGCAGCCCAAGGAAGGGGCGCACCGGGGAGCTGTTTTTT.

This clone turned up a few times. The gene calls are TRBV7-2 and TRBJ2-6, with 10 bases matching TRBD1. V dropped 9 bases and J dropped 0; count of bases not matched to a gene: 2. Germline V gene sequence: CDR1 SGHTA, CDR2 FQGNSA. This CDR3 is 15 amino acids long. The CDR3 region is CARGQGSSGANVLTF. DNA for the CDR3: TGTGCCAGGGGACAGGGGAGCTCTGGGGCCAACGTCCTGACTTTC.

The chain has TRBV27 and TRBJ2-1; 12 bases fit TRBD2. Trimming removed 8 bases from V and 2 bases from J; junction bases left unmatched: 10. Germline V CDR1 and CDR2: MNHEY, SMNVEV (reference sequence). The CDR3 spans 17 residues. The CDR3 reads CASQKRLAGVAYNEQFF. The DNA for the CDR3 is TGTGCCAGCCAAAAGAGACTAGCGGGAGTTGCCTACAATGAGCAGTTCTTC.

The chain is built from TRBV9 and TRBJ2-5; TRBD1 aligns across 7 bases. The CDR3 covers 14 residues. V was pared by 2 bases and J by 1 base, with 2 bases of the junction left unmatched. The germline gives CDR1 SGDLS, CDR2 YYNGEE. DNA for the CDR3: TGTGCCAGCAGCGTCGGGACAGTCCAAGAGACCCAGTACTTC. Translation: CASSVGTVQETQYF.

V gene TRBV7-9 combines with J gene TRBJ1-1; D possibly corresponds to TRBD1 (6 bases). V lost 5 bases, J lost 3 bases, and 10 bases lay in between. This CDR3 is 13 amino acids long. Germline V gene lookup returns CDR1 SEHNR and CDR2 FQNEAQ (reference sequence). The CDR3 loop reads CASSPNRDTEAFF. The CDR3 nucleotides read TGTGCCAGCAGCCCCAACAGGGACACTGAAGCTTTCTTT.

This chain uses TRBV24-1 with TRBJ2-4; TRBD2 matches at 7 bases. The V and J ends lost 4 bases and 12 bases, in that order; junction bases with no gene match: 8. Germline CDR1 KGHDR, CDR2 SFDVKD. The CDR3 has 13 residues. The CDR3 nucleotides read TGTGCCACCAGTGACCATGCCGGGACTACTCAGTACTTC. As protein: CATSDHAGTTQYF.

The rearrangement uses TRBV11-2 and TRBJ1-2; D is undetermined. This CDR3 contains 13 residues. CDR1 is SGHAT and CDR2 is FQNNGV in the germline V gene. V lost 1 base and J lost 3, with 6 bases in between. CDR3 sequence: CASSLAGDYGYTF. In DNA form, the CDR3 reads TGTGCCAGCAGCTTAGCCGGTGACTATGGCTACACCTTC.

The chain is built from TRBV24-1 and TRBJ2-3; a possible D gene is TRBD1 (5 bases). Germline V CDR1 and CDR2: KGHDR, SFDVKD. Trimming stripped 11 bases from V and 2 bases from J, with 10 bases between. This CDR3 has 12 residues. This chain's CDR3 is CAIQGNTDTQYF. The CDR3 DNA reads TGTGCCATCCAGGGAAACACAGATACGCAGTATTTT.

This clone appeared once. The CDR3 DNA reads as TGTGCCATCAAAGGCGGACAGCTGAACACTGAAGCTTTCTTT. It yields the protein CAIKGGQLNTEAFF. This sequence joins TRBV10-3 and TRBJ1-1; a weak D match, TRBD1 (6 bases). The CDR3 extends over 14 amino acids. The V end lost 7 bases, the J end lost 0 bases, and 12 bases lay between the germline ends. From germline, CDR1 is ENHRY and CDR2 SYGVKD.

This clone was detected only a few times. J is TRBJ2-1 and V is TRBV20-1; 9 bases agree with TRBD2. The CDR3 length is 18 residues. V gave up 3 bases and J gave up 8 bases; unmatched junction bases: 20. Germline CDR1 reads DFQATT; CDR2 reads SNEGSKA (reference sequence). The CDR3 DNA follows: TGCAGTGCTAGTGGGCTCGGTTTAGCGGGAGACCCACGGGATGAGCAGTTCTTC. This encodes CSASGLGLAGDPRDEQFF.

The chain is built from TRBV5-1 and TRBJ2-1; the match to TRBD1 covers 8 bases. CDR1 SGHRS and CDR2 YFSETQ come from the germline V gene. V dropped 6 bases and J dropped 0; count of bases not matched to a gene: 11. The CDR3 contains 17 residues. CDR3 coding DNA: TGCGCCAGCAACAATCAGGGGGCTAGGAGCTCCTACAATGAGCAGTTCTTC. It is translated as CASNNQGARSSYNEQFF.

V and J are TRBV29-1 and TRBJ2-7; TRBD2 is a possible D gene (6 bases). Per germline, CDR1 SQVTM and CDR2 ANQGSEA. Trimming pared 3 bases from V and 0 bases from J, leaving 9 bases between. CDR3 length: 13 amino acids. In nucleotides, the CDR3 is TGCAGCGTTGAGTGGGGGGACTCCTACGAGCAGTACTTC. Encoded protein: CSVEWGDSYEQYF.